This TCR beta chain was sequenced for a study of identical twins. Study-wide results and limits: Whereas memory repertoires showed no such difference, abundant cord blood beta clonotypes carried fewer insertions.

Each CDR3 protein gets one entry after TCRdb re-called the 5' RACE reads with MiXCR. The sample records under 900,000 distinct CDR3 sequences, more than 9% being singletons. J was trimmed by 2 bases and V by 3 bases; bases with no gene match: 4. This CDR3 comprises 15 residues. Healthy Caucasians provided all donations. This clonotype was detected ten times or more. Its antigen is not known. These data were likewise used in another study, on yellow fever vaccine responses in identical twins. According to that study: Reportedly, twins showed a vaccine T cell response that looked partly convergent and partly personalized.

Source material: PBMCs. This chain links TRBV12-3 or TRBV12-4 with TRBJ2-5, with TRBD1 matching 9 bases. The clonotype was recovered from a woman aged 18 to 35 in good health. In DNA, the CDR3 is TGTGCCAGCAGTTTGCCGGGACAGGGACAAGAGACCCAGTACTTC. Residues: CASSLPGQGQETQYF.